These 30 T cell receptor beta chains originate from one sample sequenced in a study of human T cells and chemical hapten exposure. Time point indicated: pre-sensitization, week 0. The treatment: therapeutic diphenylcyclopropenone sensitization with weekly scalp DPC. TCRdb re-analysed the RACE reads in MiXCR, keeping a single row per CDR3 protein. Altogether about 300,000 distinct CDR3 sequences are present, over 5% being singletons, with the ten largest covering over 7%. Here the sequenced sample was whole blood, taken in connection with sensitization to the hapten diphenylcyclopropenone (DPC). The receptors were gathered from a woman aged 18-30 years with alopecia areata. Some clones in this sample may be carry-over from other donors' samples.

The table lists this clonotype with many counts. The J gene is TRBJ2-1, the V gene TRBV28; 7 bases agree with TRBD2. The CDR3 is made up of 15 amino acids. From germline, CDR1 is MDHEN and CDR2 SYDVKM. V shed 7 bases and J 9 bases; nucleotides not matched to a gene: 15. The CDR3 DNA reads TGTGCCAGCAAAAATACCCGGGGACTACCGCTTGAGCAGTTCTTC. Its translation: CASKNTRGLPLEQFF.

At least ten counts were recorded for this clonotype. V gene TRBV5-6 combines with J gene TRBJ1-6; 7 bases line up with TRBD1. V lost 5 bases to trimming and J lost 4 bases; unmatched junction nucleotides: 15. The length of the CDR3 is 18 residues. CDR1 is SGHDT and CDR2 is YYEEEE in the germline V gene. The CDR3 coding sequence is TGTGCCAGCAGATCAGGGGGAGGGCTCTTCCGGTATAATTCACCCCTCCACTTT. This encodes CASRSGGGLFRYNSPLHF.

This clonotype was recorded a few times. This chain uses TRBV2 with TRBJ1-6; D is unresolved. Germline lookup yields CDR1 SNHLY and CDR2 FYNNEI. Trimming cost V 7 bases and J 4 bases, with 11 bases left between them. The CDR3 is 14 residues long. Here the CDR3 DNA reads TGTGCCAGCATAACGGGAAGTTATAATTCACCCCTCCACTTT. The encoded protein is CASITGSYNSPLHF.

This clonotype appeared many times. The rearrangement links TRBV7-2 to TRBJ2-3, with 7 bases identical to TRBD2. CDR1 and CDR2 (germline): SGHTA, FQGNSA. This CDR3 region has 17 residues. V lost 2 bases to trimming and J lost 0 bases; unmatched junction nucleotides: 8. CDR3: CASSLFGGGGSTDTQYF. The CDR3 bases are TGTGCCAGCAGCTTATTCGGTGGCGGGGGAAGCACAGATACGCAGTATTTT.

This clonotype occurred a few times. J is TRBJ1-1 and V is TRBV20-1, with a weak D call TRBD1 (5 bases). CDR1 and CDR2 from the germline V gene are DFQATT and SNEGSKA (reference sequence). The CDR3 length is 14 residues. Deletions cut 0 bases from V and 11 bases from J, with 19 bases between. DNA of the CDR3: TGCAGTGCTAGAGATTTAGGGGCCATGGGTGTTGCTTTCTTT. Amino acid sequence: CSARDLGAMGVAFF.

This clonotype came up a few times. The chain has TRBV2 and TRBJ2-3, with D possibly TRBD2 on 6 matching bases. This CDR3 spans 13 amino acids. Germline CDR1 SNHLY, CDR2 FYNNEI. V was cut by 7 bases and J by 2 bases, with 10 bases left in between. Here the CDR3 reads CASKWDSTDTQYF. In nucleotides, the CDR3 is TGTGCCAGCAAATGGGACTCCACAGATACGCAGTATTTT.

This clonotype was detected many times. The chain has TRBV7-9 and TRBJ1-1; 7 bases are shared with TRBD1. The CDR3 is made up of 13 amino acids. Germline lookup yields CDR1 SEHNR and CDR2 FQNEAQ (reference sequence). V lost 6 bases and J lost 3; bases outside the gene matches: 4. The CDR3, as DNA: TGTGCCAGCAGTCGGACAGGTTACACTGAAGCTTTCTTT. This codes for CASSRTGYTEAFF.

The rearrangement uses TRBV3-1 and TRBJ2-1; D is possibly TRBD2 (5 bases). The CDR3 totals 14 residues. Germline values: CDR1 LGHDT, CDR2 YNNKEL (reference sequence). Trimming stripped 8 bases from V and 4 bases from J, with 15 bases between. The CDR3 sequence: CASGWGERYNEQFF. CDR3 bases: TGTGCCAGCGGCTGGGGAGAAAGGTACAATGAGCAGTTCTTC.

This chain links TRBV28 with TRBJ1-2; D not resolved. From germline, CDR1 is MDHEN and CDR2 SYDVKM. The CDR3 is 11 residues long. V was shortened by 5 bases and J by 7 bases, with 8 bases between the two germline ends. The CDR3 here is CASSPDLGYTF. Here the CDR3 DNA reads TGTGCCAGCAGTCCGGACCTTGGCTACACCTTC.

V and J are TRBV20-1 and TRBJ2-7, with D perhaps TRBD1 (5 bases). This CDR3 is 13 amino acids long. V was pared by 2 bases and J by 3 bases, with 11 bases between. The germline V gene encodes CDR1 DFQATT and CDR2 SNEGSKA (reference sequence). This CDR3 is CSARIRAGYEQYF. CDR3 DNA: TGCAGTGCTAGAATCAGGGCAGGCTACGAGCAGTACTTC.

This clonotype was counted a few times. The V and J genes are TRBV6-2 or TRBV6-3 and TRBJ1-1; TRBD1 agrees at 8 bases. With 6 bases clipped from V and 6 bases from J, the junction kept 9 bases outside the gene matches. This CDR3 comprises 14 residues. The germline gives CDR1 MNHEY, CDR2 SVGEGT. The CDR3 reads CASRYDRGVSEAFF. Written as DNA, the CDR3 is TGTGCCAGCAGATACGACAGGGGAGTCTCTGAAGCTTTCTTT.

V is TRBV11-3 and J is TRBJ2-1; 9 nucleotides agree with TRBD1. Trimming took 4 bases from V and 4 from J; bases not matched to a gene: 17. This CDR3 region has 19 residues. CDR1 is SGHNT, CDR2 YENEEA, per germline. The CDR3 region has the DNA TGTGCCAGCAGCTCGGAGAGGACAGGGGCCACAAAAACGTACAATGAGCAGTTCTTC. This sequence encodes CASSSERTGATKTYNEQFF.

This chain uses TRBV28 with TRBJ2-7; 7 positions match TRBD2. This CDR3 comprises 16 residues. V gave up 3 bases and J gave up 4 bases; unmatched junction bases: 12. CDR1 MDHEN and CDR2 SYDVKM come from the germline V gene. Written as DNA, the CDR3 is TGTGCCAGCAGTTTCCCAACCCGGGACGGGGGGTACGAGCAGTACTTC. Translated, it gives CASSFPTRDGGYEQYF.

The V call is TRBV27, the J call TRBJ2-7; tentative D call: TRBD2 (5 bases). Trimming took 5 bases from V and 3 from J, leaving 17 bases between them. The V gene's germline CDR1 is MNHEY and CDR2 SMNVEV (reference sequence). This CDR3 is 15 amino acids long. CDR3 loop: CASSPRGWQYYEQYF. CDR3 bases: TGTGCCAGCAGTCCCCGAGGGTGGCAGTACTACGAGCAGTACTTC.

Only a few counts were recorded for this clonotype. The chain employs TRBV6-2 or TRBV6-3 and TRBJ2-3, with a tentative D call TRBD1 (5 bases). The germline gives CDR1 MNHEY, CDR2 SVGEGT. The CDR3 sequence is 15 residues long. V gave up 10 bases and J gave up 4 bases, with 21 bases separating them. The CDR3 DNA follows: TGTGCCACAAAAGAGTTAGCCTTGGGGCCAGATACGCAGTATTTT. Protein: CATKELALGPDTQYF.

This clonotype was observed many times. The chain recombines TRBV28 with TRBJ1-5; TRBD1 agrees at 8 bases. Unmatched junction bases numbered 6, after V lost 5 bases and J lost 6 bases. The CDR3 extends over 14 amino acids. The germline V gene has CDR1 MDHEN and CDR2 SYDVKM. The CDR3 protein is CASSPQGAGQPQHF. The CDR3 DNA reads as TGTGCCAGCAGTCCCCAGGGGGCGGGTCAGCCCCAGCATTTT.

The genes are TRBV12-3 or TRBV12-4 and TRBJ2-7, with D perhaps TRBD1 (6 bases). The CDR3 runs 14 residues. V lost 3 bases to trimming and J lost 3 bases, with 12 bases between them. The CDR3 nucleotides are TGTGCCAGCAGTTTTGGACAGATTTACTACGAGCAGTACTTC. Protein sequence: CASSFGQIYYEQYF.

This clonotype has at least ten counts. The chain has TRBV20-1 and TRBJ2-1, with 12 nucleotides matching TRBD2. The CDR3 sequence is 16 residues long. In germline, CDR1 is DFQATT, CDR2 SNEGSKA (reference sequence). The ends lost 6 bases at V and 6 bases at J; junction bases unmatched: 12. CDR3 residues: CSAIPITSGGTNEQFF. In DNA form, the CDR3 reads TGCAGTGCCATACCAATCACTAGCGGGGGGACCAATGAGCAGTTCTTC.

The CDR3 sequence: CASSLLEDSYTGELFF. The DNA for the CDR3 is TGTGCCAGCAGCTTGTTAGAGGACAGCTACACCGGGGAGCTGTTTTTT. The chain couples TRBV14 to TRBJ2-2, with a tentative D call TRBD1 (6 bases). Germline loops: CDR1 SGHDN, CDR2 FVKESK. CDR3 length equals 16 residues. The V end lost 5 bases, the J end lost 3 bases, and 16 bases lay between the germline ends.

The count of this clonotype is one. A much larger clonotype is one base distant, so this may be a read error. The gene calls are TRBV28 and TRBJ2-7; D remains unclear. The CDR3 covers 13 residues. CDR1 MDHEN and CDR2 SYDVKM come from the germline V gene. V was pared by 7 bases and J by 4 bases, with 14 bases between. CDR3 in amino acids: CASNPRRSYEQYF. The CDR3 DNA reads TGTGCCAGCAACCCGAGACGGTCTTACGAGCAGTACTTC.

There are many counts of this clonotype. This chain links TRBV12-3 or TRBV12-4 with TRBJ1-2; D remains unclear. V was pared by 1 base and J by 0 bases, with 3 bases between. The CDR3 totals 13 residues. The CDR3 DNA reads as TGTGCCAGCAGTTTAGGCCCTAACTATGGCTACACCTTC. Protein product: CASSLGPNYGYTF.

The rearrangement uses TRBV28 and TRBJ2-2, with 8 bases identical to TRBD2. Per germline, CDR1 MDHEN and CDR2 SYDVKM. There are 16 residues in the CDR3. V was pared by 7 bases and J by 1 base, with 8 bases of the junction left unmatched. Here the CDR3 reads CASTPRGGKNTGELFF. The CDR3 bases are TGTGCCAGCACCCCACGGGGGGGGAAGAACACCGGGGAGCTGTTTTTT.

Points on this clonotype: With a much larger clone just one base away, this may be a read error. DNA for the CDR3: TGTGCCAGCAGCCAAGATTCGGGGGCCGGGCGAGCTTTCTTT. This translates into CASSQDSGAGRAFF. The chain links TRBV14 to TRBJ1-1; D is perhaps TRBD1 (6 bases). CDR1 and CDR2 (germline): SGHDN, FVKESK. V was shortened by 0 bases and J by 10 bases, with 15 bases between the two germline ends. The CDR3 is 14 amino acids.

The chain joins TRBV7-8 to TRBJ2-3, with TRBD2 matching 8 bases. Losses at the gene ends were 6 bases for V and 5 bases for J; bases not matched to a gene: 7. This CDR3 is 14 amino acids long. Germline CDR1 reads SGHVS; CDR2 reads FQNEAQ. The CDR3 loop is CASSLGLAIDTQYF. DNA of the CDR3: TGTGCCAGCAGTCTCGGACTAGCAATAGATACGCAGTATTTT.

At least ten counts were recorded for this clonotype. The chain has TRBV20-1 and TRBJ1-1; weak D call: TRBD1 (6 bases). Between the trimmed V and J ends, which lost 4 bases and 4 bases, there was a span of 10 bases. The V gene's germline CDR1 is DFQATT and CDR2 SNEGSKA (reference sequence). The CDR3 sequence is 12 residues long. CDR3 sequence reads: CSANSGVTEAFF. The CDR3 DNA sequence: TGCAGTGCTAACTCAGGGGTCACTGAAGCTTTCTTT.

The chain couples TRBV7-2 to TRBJ2-3; 8 nucleotides line up with TRBD2. V shed 7 bases, J shed 1 base, and the junction held 13 bases outside the gene matches. In germline, CDR1 is SGHTA, CDR2 FQGNSA. The CDR3 sequence is 17 residues long. CDR3 nucleotides: TGTGCCAGCACCCCCATAGGGGCTAGCGGGCGCACAGATACGCAGTATTTT. Translation gives CASTPIGASGRTDTQYF. Supplemented by reference TRBV7-2 and TRBJ2-3, the full variable domain reads GAGVSQSPSNKVTEKGKDVELRCDPISGHTALYWYRQSLGQGLEFLIYFQGNSAPDKSGLPSDRFSAERTGGSVSTLTIQRTQQEDSAVYLCASTPIGASGRTDTQYFGPGTRLTVL.

This clonotype was counted between two and nine times. This rearrangement joins TRBV3-1 to TRBJ2-1; the D is unclear. CDR3 length equals 17 residues. Germline lookup yields CDR1 LGHDT and CDR2 YNNKEL (reference sequence). The ends were cut back, 0 bases at V and 0 bases at J, with 12 bases in the middle. The CDR3 nucleotides read TGTGCCAGCAGCCAAGACCGAATAGTGGGCTCCTACAATGAGCAGTTCTTC. It specifies CASSQDRIVGSYNEQFF.

At least ten counts were recorded for this clonotype. The gene calls are TRBV7-2 and TRBJ1-6; perhaps TRBD1 as D (5 bases). The germline V gene has CDR1 SGHTA and CDR2 FQGNSA. CDR3 size: 13 residues. Trimming took 3 bases from V and 12 from J, leaving 12 bases between them. CDR3 coding DNA: TGTGCCAGCAGCTTCCCGGGGCAGGAACCCCTCCACTTT. Translation gives CASSFPGQEPLHF.

This clonotype was picked up many times. The chain couples TRBV4-2 to TRBJ1-3; D possibly corresponds to TRBD1 (6 bases). The CDR3 totals 17 residues. Trimming cost V 2 bases and J 1 base, with 15 bases left between them. Germline V lookup: CDR1 LGHNA, CDR2 YNFKEQ. The CDR3 sequence is CASSQPGGPKSGNTIYF. In DNA, the CDR3 is TGTGCCAGCAGCCAACCGGGGGGGCCAAAATCTGGAAACACCATATATTTT.

This chain links TRBV6-5 with TRBJ2-6; D gene unclear. Germline V gives CDR1 MNHEY, CDR2 SVGAGI. CDR3 length equals 17 residues. Deletions cut 4 bases from V and 0 bases from J, with 13 bases between. CDR3 loop: CASSLSIVFSGANVLTF. The DNA of the CDR3 is TGTGCCAGCAGTTTAAGTATCGTATTCTCTGGGGCCAACGTCCTGACTTTC.